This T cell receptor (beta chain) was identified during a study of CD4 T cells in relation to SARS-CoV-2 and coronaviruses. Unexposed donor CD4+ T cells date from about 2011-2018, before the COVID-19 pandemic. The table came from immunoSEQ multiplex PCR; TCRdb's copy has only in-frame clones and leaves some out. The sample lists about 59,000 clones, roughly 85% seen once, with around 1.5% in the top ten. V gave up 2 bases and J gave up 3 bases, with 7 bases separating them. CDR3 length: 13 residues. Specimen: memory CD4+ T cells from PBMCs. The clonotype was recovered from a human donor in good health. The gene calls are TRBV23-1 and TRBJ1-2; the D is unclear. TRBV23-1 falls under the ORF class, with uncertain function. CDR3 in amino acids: CASSQLDYYGYTF. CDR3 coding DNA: TGCGCCAGCAGTCAACTGGATTACTATGGCTACACCTTC.